The 24 T cell receptor beta chains listed next were all sequenced from one sample in a study of blood T cell repertoires in COVID-19. The repertoire was sequenced with immunoSEQ multiplex PCR; TCRdb's copy has only in-frame clones and lacks some. The sample lists more than 35,000 clones, roughly 80% occurring once. Sequencing was carried out using peripheral blood. These receptors all stem from a man in his fifties with active or convalescent COVID-19.

The count of this clone is one. This chain connects TRBV6-5 to TRBJ1-5; TRBD1 aligns across 7 bases. Germline CDR1 MNHEY, CDR2 SVGAGI. The CDR3 runs 15 residues. The V segment lost 8 bases and the J segment 1 base; nucleotides outside the gene matches: 8. In nucleotides, the CDR3 is TGTGCCAGCGGCGAGACAGGGCAGAGCAATCAGCCCCAGCATTTT. It translates to CASGETGQSNQPQHF.

The chain has TRBV5-6 and TRBJ2-2; 7 bases line up with TRBD2. The V and J ends lost 4 bases and 4 bases, in that order; junction bases with no gene match: 10. This CDR3 spans 16 amino acids. Germline V gives CDR1 SGHDT, CDR2 YYEEEE. CDR3 loop: CASSNLGEGFTGELFF. As DNA, the CDR3 is TGTGCCAGCAGCAACCTCGGGGAGGGCTTCACCGGGGAGCTGTTTTTT.

The chain carries TRBV5-1 and TRBJ2-3, with 8 bases identical to TRBD1. Germline CDR1 reads SGHRS; CDR2 reads YFSETQ. The CDR3 totals 15 residues. V shed 0 bases, J shed 3 bases, and the junction held 3 bases outside the gene matches. The CDR3 DNA is TGCGCCAGCAGCTTGGAGAGACAGGGGACAGATACGCAGTATTTT. Protein product: CASSLERQGTDTQYF.

V usage is TRBV7-9 and J usage is TRBJ2-1, with TRBD1 matching over 10 bases. Germline V gene lookup returns CDR1 SEHNR and CDR2 FQNEAQ (reference sequence). The CDR3 spans 15 residues. V gave up 5 bases and J gave up 2 bases; unmatched junction bases: 3. CDR3 DNA: TGTGCCAGCAGCACCGACAGGGGGCCCTACAATGAGCAGTTCTTC. Protein: CASSTDRGPYNEQFF.

The V and J genes are TRBV19 and TRBJ2-3, with TRBD1 matching over 10 bases. The junction had 5 bases not matched to a gene; V was cut back by 3 bases and J by 2 bases. This CDR3 comprises 16 residues. Germline lookup yields CDR1 LNHDA and CDR2 SQIVND (reference sequence). CDR3 in DNA: TGTGCCAGTAGTATGGGACAGGGGAGTTTCACAGATACGCAGTATTTT. Its protein product is CASSMGQGSFTDTQYF.

In this sample, this clone turned up a few times. The chain recombines TRBV2 with TRBJ2-6, with D tentatively TRBD1 (5 bases). V gave up 6 bases and J gave up 1 base, with 10 bases separating them. The CDR3 totals 15 residues. CDR1 is SNHLY, CDR2 FYNNEI, per germline. The CDR3 sequence: CASSPTASGANVLTF. CDR3 DNA sequence: TGTGCCAGCAGCCCGACAGCGTCTGGGGCCAACGTCCTGACTTTC. The full variable domain, rest sourced from reference TRBV2 and TRBJ2-6, is EPEVTQTPSHQVTQMGQEVILRCVPISNHLYFYWYRQILGQKVEFLVSFYNNEISEKSEIFDDQFSVERPDGSNFTLKIRSTKLEDSAMYFCASSPTASGANVLTFGAGSRLTVL.

The chain joins TRBV3-1 (or the pseudogene TRBV3-2) to TRBJ2-5; possible D gene TRBD1, 6 bases. The V end lost 4 bases, the J end lost 4 bases, and 16 bases lay between the germline ends. The CDR3 is made up of 15 amino acids. CDR1 and CDR2 from the germline V gene are LGHDT and YNNKEL (reference sequence). CDR3 amino acids: CASSPGQTKGETQYF. CDR3 in DNA: TGTGCCAGCAGCCCCGGACAGACAAAGGGAGAGACCCAGTACTTC.

The genes are TRBV19 and TRBJ1-2; 9 bases agree with TRBD1. The length of the CDR3 is 15 residues. V lost 5 bases to trimming and J lost 3 bases; unmatched junction nucleotides: 7. In germline, CDR1 is LNHDA, CDR2 SQIVND (reference sequence). As DNA, the CDR3 is TGTGCCAGTAGTTCCGGGGGACAGGGCTACTATGGCTACACCTTC. Encoded protein: CASSSGGQGYYGYTF. Full variable domain (remainder filled in from reference TRBV19 and TRBJ1-2): DGGITQSPKYLFRKEGQNVTLSCEQNLNHDAMYWYRQDPGQGLRLIYYSQIVNDFQKGDIAEGYSVSREKKESFPLTVTSAQKNPTAFYLCASSSGGQGYYGYTFGSGTRLTVV.

The J gene is TRBJ2-7, the V gene TRBV7-8; tentatively, D is TRBD2 (6 bases). The CDR3 is made up of 15 amino acids. Germline assignment: CDR1 SGHVS and CDR2 FQNEAQ. V was clipped by 1 base and J by 3 bases, with 13 bases between them. The CDR3 sequence: CASSLVGQGGYEQYF. DNA of the CDR3: TGTGCCAGCAGCTTAGTCGGGCAGGGAGGCTACGAGCAGTACTTC.

The gene calls are TRBV12-5 and TRBJ1-5; TRBD1 aligns across 7 bases. Germline CDR1 reads LGHNT; CDR2 reads FRNRAP. Trimming removed 5 bases from V and 6 bases from J; junction bases left unmatched: 16. This CDR3 is built from 17 residues. CDR3 in amino acids: CASGPRNGQAGCQPQHF. The CDR3 bases are TGTGCTAGTGGTCCCAGAAACGGACAGGCCGGCTGTCAGCCCCAGCATTTT. Variable domain in full (rest from reference TRBV12-5 and TRBJ1-5): DARVTQTPRHKVTEMGQEVTMRCQPILGHNTVFWYRQTMMQGLELLAYFRNRAPLDDSGMPKDRFSAEMPDATLATLKIQPSEPRDSAVYFCASGPRNGQAGCQPQHFGDGTRLSIL.

The chain carries TRBV2 and TRBJ1-3; D gene ambiguous. Germline values: CDR1 SNHLY, CDR2 FYNNEI. The V end was cut by 4 bases, the J end by 8 bases, with 21 bases between. The CDR3 sequence is 16 residues long. Here the CDR3 DNA reads TGTGCCAGCAGTGTATCGAAGGGAGCGTCTAGGGACACCATATATTTT. This gives the protein CASSVSKGASRDTIYF. Full variable domain (missing parts from reference TRBV2 and TRBJ1-3): EPEVTQTPSHQVTQMGQEVILRCVPISNHLYFYWYRQILGQKVEFLVSFYNNEISEKSEIFDDQFSVERPDGSNFTLKIRSTKLEDSAMYFCASSVSKGASRDTIYFGEGSWLTVV.

The V call is TRBV10-1, the J call TRBJ2-3; 7 nucleotides align to TRBD2. The CDR3 runs to 14 residues. Per germline, CDR1 WNHNN and CDR2 SYGVQD (reference sequence). V shed 1 base and J 3 bases; nucleotides not matched to a gene: 1. In DNA form, the CDR3 reads TGCGCCAGCAGTGAGTTTAGCGGGACAGATACGCAGTATTTT. Translating gives CASSEFSGTDTQYF.

The rearrangement uses TRBV24-1 and TRBJ1-6, with 8 bases aligning to TRBD1. The CDR3 length is 17 residues. Germline assignment: CDR1 KGHDR and CDR2 SFDVKD. V shed 4 bases, J shed 3 bases, and the junction held 7 bases outside the gene matches. This chain's CDR3 is CATSEDRGWDYNSPLHF. The CDR3 bases are TGTGCCACCAGTGAAGACAGGGGTTGGGACTATAATTCACCCCTCCACTTT.

J is TRBJ2-1 and V is TRBV7-2; D gene ambiguous. This CDR3 comprises 14 residues. V was cut by 5 bases and J by 4 bases, with 12 bases left in between. Germline CDR1 SGHTA, CDR2 FQGNSA. The CDR3 here is CASSTPNKYNEQFF. In nucleotides, the CDR3 is TGTGCCAGCAGCACCCCGAACAAGTACAATGAGCAGTTCTTC.

The CDR3 is CASSLVQGGSYGYTF. Written as DNA, the CDR3 is TGTGCCAGCAGCTTGGTACAGGGGGGATCCTATGGCTACACCTTC. The chain carries TRBV5-6 and TRBJ1-2; 8 nucleotides agree with TRBD1. The V segment lost 0 bases and the J segment 4 bases; nucleotides outside the gene matches: 5. The CDR3 extends over 15 amino acids. Germline lookup yields CDR1 SGHDT and CDR2 YYEEEE. Looking up the rest from reference TRBV5-6 and TRBJ1-2 gives the full variable domain: DAGVTQSPTHLIKTRGQQVTLRCSPKSGHDTVSWYQQALGQGPQFIFQYYEEEERQRGNFPDRFSGHQFPNYSSELNVNALLLGDSALYLCASSLVQGGSYGYTFGSGTRLTVV.

This sequence joins TRBV29-1 and TRBJ2-3; D possibly corresponds to TRBD2 (7 bases). V lost 7 bases and J lost 6, with 17 bases in between. Germline CDR1 SQVTM, CDR2 ANQGSEA. This CDR3 region has 13 residues. The CDR3 DNA is TGCAGCGGGGAGGGACATGGGGGGGATACGCAGTATTTT. It is translated as CSGEGHGGDTQYF.

The gene calls are TRBV2 and TRBJ2-1, with 11 bases that match TRBD2. Germline loops: CDR1 SNHLY, CDR2 FYNNEI. The length of the CDR3 is 14 residues. Unmatched junction bases numbered 7, after V lost 9 bases and J lost 6 bases. CDR3 protein: CARQLAGEVNEQFF. The CDR3 DNA is TGTGCCAGACAACTAGCGGGAGAAGTCAATGAGCAGTTCTTC.

This chain links TRBV12-5 with TRBJ2-2; possible D gene TRBD1, 5 bases. Germline lookup yields CDR1 LGHNT and CDR2 FRNRAP. There are 15 residues in the CDR3. Trimming removed 6 bases from V and 2 bases from J, with 13 bases in between. DNA of the CDR3: TGTGCTAGTGGACCCGACAGAAAAAACACCGGGGAGCTGTTTTTT. This encodes CASGPDRKNTGELFF.

The V gene is TRBV6-4, the J gene TRBJ1-5, with 9 positions matching TRBD1. From germline, CDR1 is MRHNA and CDR2 SNTAGT. V was clipped by 6 bases and J by 6 bases; unmatched bases: 6. CDR3 size: 14 residues. DNA of the CDR3: TGTGCCAGCAGCCAAACAGGGGGCGGTCAGCCCCAGCATTTT. Its protein product is CASSQTGGGQPQHF.

This rearrangement joins TRBV11-2 to TRBJ2-7, with 7 nucleotides matching TRBD1. The CDR3 length is 15 residues. Per the germline V gene, CDR1 is SGHAT and CDR2 is FQNNGV. V shed 4 bases and J 7 bases; nucleotides not matched to a gene: 13. The CDR3: CASSSGQASVWEQYF. The CDR3 bases are TGTGCCAGCAGCTCTGGACAGGCGTCAGTGTGGGAGCAGTACTTC.

V gene TRBV6-5 combines with J gene TRBJ2-1, with D possibly being TRBD1 (5 bases). The CDR3 spans 11 residues. Trimming took off 8 bases at V and 7 bases at J, with 9 bases between the two ends. Germline values: CDR1 MNHEY, CDR2 SVGAGI. The CDR3: CASGRGNEQFF. The CDR3 DNA reads TGTGCCAGCGGAAGGGGTAATGAGCAGTTCTTC.

CDR3: CAISEPGLAGTHEQFF. As DNA, the CDR3 is TGTGCCATCAGTGAGCCGGGACTAGCGGGGACGCATGAGCAGTTCTTC. The chain links TRBV10-3 to TRBJ2-1; 13 positions match TRBD2. CDR3 size: 16 residues. V trimming: 2 bases; J trimming: 8 bases; junction bases outside the gene matches: 6. CDR1 ENHRY and CDR2 SYGVKD come from the germline V gene.

This chain joins TRBV7-9 and TRBJ1-6, with 9 nucleotides matching TRBD1. Germline V gene sequence: CDR1 SEHNR, CDR2 FQNEAQ (reference sequence). J lost 7 bases, V lost 4 bases, and 5 bases had no gene match. CDR3 length: 15 residues. The CDR3 region has the DNA TGTGCCAGCAGCTCCCGGACAGGGGAAAATTCACCCCTCCACTTT. Its translation: CASSSRTGENSPLHF.

The chain couples TRBV2 to TRBJ1-6; no reliable D call. This CDR3 is built from 11 residues. Trimming took 8 bases from V and 8 from J, leaving 7 bases between them. Germline CDR1 and CDR2: SNHLY and FYNNEI. In DNA form, the CDR3 reads TGTGCCAGCCGACGGGATTCACCCCTCCACTTT. Translation gives CASRRDSPLHF.